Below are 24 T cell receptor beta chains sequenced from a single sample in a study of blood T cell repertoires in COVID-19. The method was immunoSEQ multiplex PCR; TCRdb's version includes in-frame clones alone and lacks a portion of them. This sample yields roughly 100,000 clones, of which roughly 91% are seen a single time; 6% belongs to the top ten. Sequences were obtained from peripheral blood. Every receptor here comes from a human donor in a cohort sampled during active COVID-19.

CDR3 sequence reads: CASSLEGQRYSNQPQHF. In DNA, the CDR3 is TGTGCCAGCAGCTTGGAGGGCCAGCGTTATAGCAATCAGCCCCAGCATTTT. The V call is TRBV7-2, the J call TRBJ1-5; no reliable D call. The CDR3 has 17 residues. V was shortened by 3 bases and J by 0 bases, with 15 bases between the two germline ends. CDR1 and CDR2 from the germline V gene are SGHTA and FQGNSA.

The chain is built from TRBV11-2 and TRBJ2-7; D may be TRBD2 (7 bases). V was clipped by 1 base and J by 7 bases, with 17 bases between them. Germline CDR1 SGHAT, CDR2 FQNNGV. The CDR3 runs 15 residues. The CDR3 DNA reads TGTGCCAGCAGCTTAGTGGGGGGGGCCACCGGTGAGCAGTACTTC. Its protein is CASSLVGGATGEQYF.

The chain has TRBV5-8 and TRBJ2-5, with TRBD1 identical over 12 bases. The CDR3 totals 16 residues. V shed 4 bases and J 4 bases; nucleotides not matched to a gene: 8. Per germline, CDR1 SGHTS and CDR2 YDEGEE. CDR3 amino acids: CASSGGDRGLRETQYF. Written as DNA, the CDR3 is TGTGCCAGCAGCGGGGGGGACAGGGGGCTGAGAGAGACCCAGTACTTC.

The CDR3 nucleotides are TGTGCCAGCAGCGTAGAAAGAGCGGGGGATAGGACAGATACGCAGTATTTT. Its translation: CASSVERAGDRTDTQYF. V and J are TRBV9 and TRBJ2-3, with 8 bases lining up with TRBD2. V shed 0 bases and J 3 bases; nucleotides not matched to a gene: 9. Per germline, CDR1 SGDLS and CDR2 YYNGEE. The CDR3 covers 17 residues.

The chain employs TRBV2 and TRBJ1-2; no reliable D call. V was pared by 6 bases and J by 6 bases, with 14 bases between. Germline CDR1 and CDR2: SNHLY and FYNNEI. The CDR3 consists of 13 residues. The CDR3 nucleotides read TGTGCCAGCAGGATAGAGGGAGGTAATGGCTACACCTTC. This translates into CASRIEGGNGYTF.

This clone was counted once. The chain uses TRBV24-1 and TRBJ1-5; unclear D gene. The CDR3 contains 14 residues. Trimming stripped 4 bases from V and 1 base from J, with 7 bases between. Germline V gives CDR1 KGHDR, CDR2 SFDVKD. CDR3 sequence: CATSERSSNQPQHF. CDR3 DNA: TGTGCCACCAGTGAGCGGAGCAGCAATCAGCCCCAGCATTTT.

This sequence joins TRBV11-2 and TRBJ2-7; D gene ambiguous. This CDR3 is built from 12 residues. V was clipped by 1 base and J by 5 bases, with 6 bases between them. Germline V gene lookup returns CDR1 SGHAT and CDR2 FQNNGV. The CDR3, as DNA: TGTGCCAGCAGCTTAGTTGCGGACGAGCAGTACTTC. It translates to CASSLVADEQYF.

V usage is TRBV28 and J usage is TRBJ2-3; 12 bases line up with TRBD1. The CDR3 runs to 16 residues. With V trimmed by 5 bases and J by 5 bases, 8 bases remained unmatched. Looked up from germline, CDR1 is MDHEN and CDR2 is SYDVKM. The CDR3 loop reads CASSRGQGASGDTQYF. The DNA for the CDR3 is TGTGCCAGCAGTCGGGGACAGGGGGCGTCCGGAGATACGCAGTATTTT.

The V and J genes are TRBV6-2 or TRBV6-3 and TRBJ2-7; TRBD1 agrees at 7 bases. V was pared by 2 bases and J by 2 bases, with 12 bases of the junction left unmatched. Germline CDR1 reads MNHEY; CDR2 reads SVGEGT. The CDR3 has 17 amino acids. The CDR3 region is CASSYPPSQGSTYEQYF. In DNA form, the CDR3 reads TGTGCCAGCAGTTACCCTCCCTCACAGGGGTCCACCTACGAGCAGTACTTC.

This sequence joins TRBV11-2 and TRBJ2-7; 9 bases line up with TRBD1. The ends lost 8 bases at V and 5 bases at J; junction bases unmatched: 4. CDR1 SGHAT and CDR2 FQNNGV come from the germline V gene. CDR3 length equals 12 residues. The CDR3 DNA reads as TGTGCCAGCCGGGACAGGGTCGACGAGCAGTACTTC. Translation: CASRDRVDEQYF. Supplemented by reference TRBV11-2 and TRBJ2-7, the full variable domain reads EAGVAQSPRYKIIEKRQSVAFWCNPISGHATLYWYQQILGQGPKLLIQFQNNGVVDDSQLPKDRFSAERLKGVDSTLKIQPAKLEDSAVYLCASRDRVDEQYFGPGTRLTVT.

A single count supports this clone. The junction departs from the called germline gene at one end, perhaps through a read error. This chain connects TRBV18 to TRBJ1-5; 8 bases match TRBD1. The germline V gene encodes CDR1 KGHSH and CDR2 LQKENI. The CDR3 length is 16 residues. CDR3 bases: TGTGCGAGCTCAGGGATGGCACAGGGGGTCAATCAGCCCCAGCATTTT. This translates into CASSGMAQGVNQPQHF.

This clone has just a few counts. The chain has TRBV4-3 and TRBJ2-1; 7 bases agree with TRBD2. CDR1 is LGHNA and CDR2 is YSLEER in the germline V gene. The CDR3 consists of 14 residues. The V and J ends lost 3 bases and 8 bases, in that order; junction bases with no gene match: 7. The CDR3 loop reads CASSHSGNGDEQFF. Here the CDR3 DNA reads TGCGCCAGCAGCCACAGCGGGAATGGCGATGAGCAGTTCTTC.

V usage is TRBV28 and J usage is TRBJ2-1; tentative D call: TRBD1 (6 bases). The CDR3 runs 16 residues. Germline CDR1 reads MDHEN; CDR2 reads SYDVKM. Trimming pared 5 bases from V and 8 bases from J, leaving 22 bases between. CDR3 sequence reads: CASSPQGRVKVDEQFF. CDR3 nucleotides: TGTGCCAGCAGTCCCCAGGGGCGGGTTAAGGTGGATGAGCAGTTCTTC.

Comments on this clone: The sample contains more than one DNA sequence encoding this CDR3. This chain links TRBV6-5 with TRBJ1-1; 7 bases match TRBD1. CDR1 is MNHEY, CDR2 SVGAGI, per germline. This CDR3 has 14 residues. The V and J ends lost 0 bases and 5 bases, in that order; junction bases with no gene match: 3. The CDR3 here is CASSYSSGGTEAFF. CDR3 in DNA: TGTGCCAGCAGTTACTCGTCAGGGGGGACTGAAGCTTTCTTT.

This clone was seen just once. CDR3 sequence reads: CASSSGTPNASDTQYF. The CDR3 nucleotides are TGTGCCAGCAGTTCCGGGACTCCAAACGCTTCAGATACGCAGTATTTT. V gene TRBV6-7 combines with J gene TRBJ2-3; perhaps TRBD2 as D (6 bases). Being an ORF, TRBV6-7 has a function that is uncertain. The CDR3 has 16 amino acids. Trimming stripped 4 bases from V and 4 bases from J, with 18 bases between.

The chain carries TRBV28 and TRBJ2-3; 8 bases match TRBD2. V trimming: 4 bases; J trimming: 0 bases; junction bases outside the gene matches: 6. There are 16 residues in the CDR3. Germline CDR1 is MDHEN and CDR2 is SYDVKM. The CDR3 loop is CASSSGGGRSTDTQYF. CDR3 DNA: TGTGCCAGCAGTTCCGGGGGGGGAAGGAGCACAGATACGCAGTATTTT.

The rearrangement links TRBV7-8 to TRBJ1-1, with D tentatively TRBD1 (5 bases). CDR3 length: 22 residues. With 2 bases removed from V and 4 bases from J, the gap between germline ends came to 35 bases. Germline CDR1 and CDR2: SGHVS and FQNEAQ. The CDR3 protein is CASSLFPSGADLTTIWGTEAFF. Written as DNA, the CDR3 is TGTGCCAGCAGCTTATTTCCTAGTGGGGCGGATCTCACCACCATCTGGGGCACTGAAGCTTTCTTT.

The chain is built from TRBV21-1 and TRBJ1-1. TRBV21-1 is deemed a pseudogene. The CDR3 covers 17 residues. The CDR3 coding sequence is TGTGCCAGCCGAGATACACCACGGGGGTCGGTTAGGACTGAAGCTTTCTTT. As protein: CASRDTPRGSVRTEAFF.

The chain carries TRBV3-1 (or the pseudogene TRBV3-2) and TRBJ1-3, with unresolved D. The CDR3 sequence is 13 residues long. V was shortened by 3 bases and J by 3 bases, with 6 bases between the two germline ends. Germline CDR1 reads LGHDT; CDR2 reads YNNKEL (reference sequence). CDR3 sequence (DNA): TGTGCCAGCAGCCAGGTCGGTGGAAACACCATATATTTT. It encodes CASSQVGGNTIYF.

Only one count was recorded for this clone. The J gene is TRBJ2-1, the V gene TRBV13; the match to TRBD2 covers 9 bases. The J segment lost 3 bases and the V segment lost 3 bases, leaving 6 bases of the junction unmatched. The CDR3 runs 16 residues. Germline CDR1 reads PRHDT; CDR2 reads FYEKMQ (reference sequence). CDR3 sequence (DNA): TGTGCCAGCAGCTTCGGGGGCGGGGGGGGCTACAATGAGCAGTTCTTC. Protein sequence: CASSFGGGGGYNEQFF. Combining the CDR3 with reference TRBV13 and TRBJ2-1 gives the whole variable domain AAGVIQSPRHLIKEKRETATLKCYPIPRHDTVYWYQQGPGQDPQFLISFYEKMQSDKGSIPDRFSAQQFSDYHSELNMSSLELGDSALYFCASSFGGGGGYNEQFFGPGTRLTVL.

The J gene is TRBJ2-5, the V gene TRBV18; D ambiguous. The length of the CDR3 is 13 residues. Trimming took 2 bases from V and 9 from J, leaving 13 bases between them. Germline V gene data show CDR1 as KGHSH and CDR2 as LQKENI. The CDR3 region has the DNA TGTGCCAGCTCACCATTGGAGACTCTGGCCCAGTACTTC. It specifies CASSPLETLAQYF.

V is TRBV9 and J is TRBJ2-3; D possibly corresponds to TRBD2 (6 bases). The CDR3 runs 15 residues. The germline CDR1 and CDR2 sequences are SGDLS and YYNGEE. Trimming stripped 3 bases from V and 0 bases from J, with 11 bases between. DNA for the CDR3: TGTGCCAGCAGCGCCGGGACTTCTAGCACAGATACGCAGTATTTT. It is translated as CASSAGTSSTDTQYF.

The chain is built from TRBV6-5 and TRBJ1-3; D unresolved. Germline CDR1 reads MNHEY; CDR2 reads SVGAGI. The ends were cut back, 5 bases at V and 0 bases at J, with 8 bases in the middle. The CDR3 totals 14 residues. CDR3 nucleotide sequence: TGTGCCAGCAGTCAAACCTACTCTGGAAACACCATATATTTT. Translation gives CASSQTYSGNTIYF.

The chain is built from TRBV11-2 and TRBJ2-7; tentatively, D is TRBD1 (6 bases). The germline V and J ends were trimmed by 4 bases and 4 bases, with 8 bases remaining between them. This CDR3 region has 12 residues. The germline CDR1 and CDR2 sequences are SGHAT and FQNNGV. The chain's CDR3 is CASSSQGYEQYF. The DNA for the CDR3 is TGTGCCAGCAGCTCTCAGGGGTACGAGCAGTACTTC.